A selection of T cell receptor beta chains follows, all from one sample in a study of cytomegalovirus exposure and HLA in healthy donors. Sequencing used immunoSEQ multiplex PCR; TCRdb keeps in-frame clones, though not all of them. The sample lists around 200,000 clones, 79% occurring once. Sequenced sample: PBMCs. These receptors all stem from a woman in her 50s in good health and CMV-seronegative. Each CDR3 is given with its conserved first and last residue. The order of the fields is V gene, J gene, clone size, D gene, CDR3 DNA, CDR3 protein. A D gene is named only where the DNA matches it firmly. Rows may omit the clone size; those that give it use once, few, many or a size class.

TRBV7-2	TRBJ1-3	NA	TRBD1	TGTGCCAGCAGCCTTGGGACAGGGACTGGAAACACCATATATTTT	CASSLGTGTGNTIYF
TRBV4-2	TRBJ2-2	NA	NA	TGTGCCAGCAGCCCCCTCGCGGCGGGGAACACCGGGGAGCTGTTTTTT	CASSPLAAGNTGELFF
TRBV10-1	TRBJ2-1	NA	NA	TGCGCCAGCAGTGAAGCCAGGGTCGGGAATGAGCAGTTCTTC	CASSEARVGNEQFF
TRBV9	TRBJ2-1	once	TRBD2	TGTGCCAGCAGCGTAGAGGGGTCTCGCGGGAGGGACCCCCTCAATGAGCAGTTCTTC	CASSVEGSRGRDPLNEQFF
TRBV2	TRBJ2-1	NA	TRBD2	TGTGCCAGCAGAGTAGTTAGCGGGAGCAATGAGCAGTTCTTC	CASRVVSGSNEQFF
TRBV5-6	TRBJ2-3	NA	NA	TGTGCCAGCAGCTTAGGTAGGAGACTGAGCACAGATACGCAGTATTTT	CASSLGRRLSTDTQYF
TRBV29-1	TRBJ2-5	NA	TRBD1	TGCAGCGTGGCGGGGACAGGATGGGAGACCCAGTACTTC	CSVAGTGWETQYF
TRBV5-4	TRBJ1-2	NA	NA	TGTGCCAGCAGCTCCTCCTCTAATAGACAGAGTTACACCTTC	CASSSSSNRQSYTF
TRBV2	TRBJ1-4	NA	TRBD1	TGTGCCAGCAGTGAATTCGGCAGGGGGGAGGAAAAACTGTTTTTT	CASSEFGRGEEKLFF
TRBV7-2	TRBJ1-2	few	NA	TGTGCCAGCACCGATAAGACACGACCGGGCTACACCTTC	CASTDKTRPGYTF